These 32 T cell receptor beta chains share one sample of origin, sequenced in a study of response to subunit inactivated influenza vaccine. One entry per CDR3 protein, called by TCRdb with MiXCR from the RT-PCR reads. The sample has roughly 700,000 distinct CDR3 sequences, over 11% seen once. The sequencing used PBMCs from blood, collected around two weeks before vaccination. The receptor set was obtained from a man aged 45 to 65 who received an inactivated influenza vaccine.

This clonotype has more than one count but fewer than ten. The chain joins TRBV12-3 or TRBV12-4 to TRBJ2-2, with D perhaps TRBD1 (6 bases). The CDR3 sequence is 17 residues long. Trimming left V 7 bases short and J 3 bases short, with 21 bases between. CDR3 sequence: CASTLMQGIRDTGELFF. In DNA form, the CDR3 reads TGTGCCAGCACCCTTATGCAGGGGATACGGGACACCGGGGAGCTGTTTTTT.

The chain links TRBV12-3 or TRBV12-4 to TRBJ2-7; the match to TRBD1 covers 9 bases. V trimming: 5 bases; J trimming: 6 bases; junction bases outside the gene matches: 5. The CDR3 length is 13 residues. The CDR3 DNA sequence: TGTGCCAGCAGTCCAACGACAGGGGGCGAGCAGTACTTC. Amino acid sequence: CASSPTTGGEQYF.

This clonotype has just a few counts. The chain is built from TRBV7-2 and TRBJ2-6; tentative D call: TRBD1 (5 bases). CDR3 length equals 17 residues. CDR1 and CDR2 (germline): SGHTA, FQGNSA. Trimming left V 5 bases short and J 0 bases short, with 14 bases between. CDR3 in DNA: TGTGCCAGCAGCCCCCTGAGACAGTTCTCTGGGGCCAACGTCCTGACTTTC. This gives the protein CASSPLRQFSGANVLTF.

Worth noting for this clonotype: One end of the junction is discordant with germline, which a read error may explain. J is TRBJ1-4 and V is TRBV5-5; D gene uncertain. The CDR3 loop spans 14 amino acids. Germline V lookup: CDR1 SGHKS, CDR2 YYEKEE (reference sequence). The CDR3 loop is CVSSLLASNEKLFF. CDR3 in DNA: TGTGTCAGCAGCTTGTTGGCTTCCAATGAAAAACTGTTTTTT.

The sample holds a few counts of this clonotype. The chain joins TRBV20-1 to TRBJ2-1; 9 bases align to TRBD1. This CDR3 is built from 15 residues. V trimming: 5 bases; J trimming: 1 base; junction bases outside the gene matches: 6. CDR1 and CDR2 from the germline V gene are DFQATT and SNEGSKA (reference sequence). CDR3 region: CSAYTGTGSYNEQFF. DNA of the CDR3: TGCAGTGCTTATACCGGGACAGGGTCCTACAATGAGCAGTTCTTC.

This clonotype was seen more than once but under ten times. The chain is built from TRBV9 and TRBJ2-7, with D tentatively TRBD1 (6 bases). The CDR3 has 14 residues. Trimming left V 4 bases short and J 0 bases short, with 11 bases between. The germline gives CDR1 SGDLS, CDR2 YYNGEE. CDR3 coding DNA: TGTGCCAGCAGCCAGCGGACAGCCTCCTACGAGCAGTACTTC. Translation gives CASSQRTASYEQYF. The whole variable domain, filled in from reference TRBV9 and TRBJ2-7, reads DSGVTQTPKHLITATGQRVTLRCSPRSGDLSVYWYQQSLDQGLQFLIQYYNGEERAKGNILERFSAQQFPDLHSELNLSSLELGDSALYFCASSQRTASYEQYFGPGTRLTVT.

This clonotype was seen only a few times. The V gene is TRBV7-9, the J gene TRBJ1-1; the D is unclear. Trimming took off 0 bases at V and 2 bases at J, with 10 bases between the two ends. Germline CDR1 and CDR2: SEHNR and FQNEAQ (reference sequence). This CDR3 comprises 15 residues. CDR3 DNA sequence: TGTGCCAGCAGCTTAGCGCTGGCAACCAACACTGAAGCTTTCTTT. This sequence encodes CASSLALATNTEAFF.

In its sample, this clonotype was seen a few times. The chain links TRBV12-3 or TRBV12-4 to TRBJ2-1; tentatively, D is TRBD1 (5 bases). Deletions cut 1 base from V and 0 bases from J, with 13 bases between. This CDR3 has 17 amino acids. CDR3 nucleotide sequence: TGTGCCAGCAGTTTAGGGGCAGGGTGGACCTCCTACAATGAGCAGTTCTTC. It encodes CASSLGAGWTSYNEQFF.

V and J are TRBV6-2 or TRBV6-3 and TRBJ2-7; D gene uncertain. The CDR3 spans 12 residues. The V gene's germline CDR1 is MNHEY and CDR2 SVGEGT. V was pared by 3 bases and J by 6 bases, with 9 bases between. The CDR3 sequence is CASSYNPSEQYF. In DNA, the CDR3 is TGTGCCAGCAGTTATAATCCAAGCGAGCAGTACTTC.

This clonotype was counted only a few times. The gene calls are TRBV28 and TRBJ1-1; D unresolved. The germline V gene has CDR1 MDHEN and CDR2 SYDVKM. V dropped 5 bases and J dropped 0 bases, with 7 bases sitting between them. This CDR3 is built from 13 residues. This chain's CDR3 is CASSLIMNTEAFF. The CDR3 nucleotides read TGTGCCAGCAGTCTTATTATGAACACTGAAGCTTTCTTT.

This clonotype has ten or more counts. The gene calls are TRBV5-1 and TRBJ2-2; tentatively, D is TRBD1 (6 bases). Trimming removed 0 bases from V and 6 bases from J, with 12 bases in between. CDR1 is SGHRS and CDR2 is YFSETQ in the germline V gene. The CDR3 consists of 15 residues. The DNA for the CDR3 is TGCGCCAGCAGCTTGGAGGGGGATCACGCCGGGGAGCTGTTTTTT. It codes for CASSLEGDHAGELFF.

The chain joins TRBV10-2 to TRBJ2-1, with D possibly matching TRBD2 (5 bases). There are 15 residues in the CDR3. The V and J ends lost 11 bases and 4 bases respectively, with 21 bases between them. Germline V gene data show CDR1 as WSHSY and CDR2 as SAAADI. The CDR3 DNA reads as TGCGCCGTAAGCGGAGGACGGATTCGGTACAATGAGCAGTTCTTC. This gives the protein CAVSGGRIRYNEQFF.

V gene TRBV28 combines with J gene TRBJ2-7; D is perhaps TRBD2 (6 bases). The V end was cut by 0 bases, the J end by 3 bases, with 12 bases between. This CDR3 is built from 15 residues. Germline V lookup: CDR1 MDHEN, CDR2 SYDVKM. Here the CDR3 reads CASSLWFGGSYEQYF. As DNA, the CDR3 is TGTGCCAGCAGTTTATGGTTCGGGGGAAGCTACGAGCAGTACTTC.

This clonotype appeared many times. This chain joins TRBV6-2 or TRBV6-3 and TRBJ2-1, with 10 bases aligning to TRBD2. V lost 6 bases and J lost 0; bases outside the gene matches: 17. The CDR3 totals 20 residues. Germline loops: CDR1 MNHEY, CDR2 SVGEGT. The DNA of the CDR3 is TGTGCCAGCAGCCCGCGGTGGGGACTAGCGCCGCTTAGCTCCTACAATGAGCAGTTCTTC. Encoded protein: CASSPRWGLAPLSSYNEQFF.

This clonotype came up many times. The chain couples TRBV29-1 to TRBJ2-3; possibly TRBD1 or TRBD2 for D (5 bases each). Germline loops: CDR1 SQVTM, CDR2 ANQGSEA. The CDR3 is 14 residues long. V shed 6 bases and J shed 0 bases, with 13 bases lying between them. CDR3 residues: CSVTGPFSTDTQYF. The CDR3 DNA reads TGCAGCGTCACGGGACCCTTTAGCACAGATACGCAGTATTTT.

This clonotype appeared a few times. The chain recombines TRBV5-5 with TRBJ1-3; D is ambiguous. The length of the CDR3 is 15 residues. Trimming took off 1 base at V and 0 bases at J, with 8 bases between the two ends. Germline-derived CDR1 and CDR2 are SGHKS and YYEKEE (reference sequence). CDR3 nucleotide sequence: TGTGCCAGCAGCTTGCACGCGAGCTCTGGAAACACCATATATTTT. This sequence encodes CASSLHASSGNTIYF. The variable domain in full, completed from reference TRBV5-5 and TRBJ1-3, reads DAGVTQSPTHLIKTRGQQVTLRCSPISGHKSVSWYQQVLGQGPQFIFQYYEKEERGRGNFPDRFSARQFPNYSSELNVNALLLGDSALYLCASSLHASSGNTIYFGEGSWLTVV.

The V and J genes are TRBV15 and TRBJ2-1, with 8 bases that match TRBD1. The junction had 3 bases not matched to a gene; V was cut back by 0 bases and J by 5 bases. Germline values: CDR1 LNHNV, CDR2 YYDKDF (reference sequence). The CDR3 has 15 amino acids. Written as DNA, the CDR3 is TGTGCCACCAGCAGAGAGAGGGACAGGAACAATGAGCAGTTCTTC. Its translation: CATSRERDRNNEQFF.

This clonotype was picked up a small number of times. The V and J genes are TRBV14 and TRBJ2-3, with D possibly being TRBD2 (6 bases). CDR3 length: 15 residues. V was cut by 4 bases and J by 4 bases, with 15 bases left in between. Germline-derived CDR1 and CDR2 are SGHDN and FVKESK. The CDR3 loop reads CASSRRGSKADTQYF. CDR3 in DNA: TGTGCCAGCAGCCGCCGGGGGAGCAAAGCAGATACGCAGTATTTT.

This clonotype was counted only a few times. The chain joins TRBV7-2 to TRBJ2-1; D is uncertain. In germline, CDR1 is SGHTA, CDR2 FQGNSA. Deletions cut 0 bases from V and 10 bases from J, with 10 bases between. This CDR3 is 13 amino acids long. The CDR3 DNA follows: TGTGCCAGCAGCTTAGCGCTACTAAGAGAGCAGTTCTTC. Protein sequence: CASSLALLREQFF.

The V gene is TRBV4-1, the J gene TRBJ2-1; D not certain. The CDR3 is 17 residues long. The germline gives CDR1 MGHRA, CDR2 YSYEKL. V lost 0 bases and J 0 bases, leaving 12 bases between the germline ends. The CDR3 loop is CASSQESGSISYNEQFF. The CDR3 coding sequence is TGCGCCAGCAGCCAAGAAAGTGGTTCAATCTCCTACAATGAGCAGTTCTTC.

This clonotype came up a few times. The chain links TRBV6-2 or TRBV6-3 to TRBJ2-2; the D gene is possibly TRBD2 (6 bases). This CDR3 has 13 residues. Per the germline V gene, CDR1 is MNHEY and CDR2 is SVGEGT. V was pared by 5 bases and J by 6 bases, with 10 bases between. The CDR3 coding sequence is TGTGCCAGCAGTCGACTAGAACCCGGGGAGCTGTTTTTT. It codes for CASSRLEPGELFF.

The rearrangement joins TRBV12-3 or TRBV12-4 to TRBJ1-1; D perhaps matches TRBD1 (5 bases). The CDR3 sequence is 15 residues long. Trimming cost V 3 bases and J 2 bases, with 13 bases left between them. The CDR3 DNA reads as TGTGCCAGCAGTTTGTCAAGGCAGGGAAACACTGAAGCTTTCTTT. Amino acids: CASSLSRQGNTEAFF.

The J gene is TRBJ1-2, the V gene TRBV6-2 or TRBV6-3, with 11 nucleotides matching TRBD1. From germline, CDR1 is MNHEY and CDR2 SVGEGT. The CDR3 consists of 20 residues. Trimming took 2 bases from V and 8 from J; bases not matched to a gene: 22. CDR3 DNA: TGTGCCAGCAGTTACCCACCGGGACAGGGGGTGAAGATGGGTTCTGTAGGCTACACCTTC. Translating it yields CASSYPPGQGVKMGSVGYTF.

The CDR3 protein is CSARDWGSEQDPRKAPYEQYF. The CDR3 bases are TGCAGTGCTAGAGATTGGGGTAGCGAGCAAGACCCCAGAAAAGCTCCCTACGAGCAGTACTTC. The chain recombines TRBV20-1 with TRBJ2-7, with a weak D call TRBD2 (5 bases). CDR1 and CDR2 from the germline V gene are DFQATT and SNEGSKA (reference sequence). Trimming cost V 0 bases and J 2 bases, with 32 bases left between them. This CDR3 is built from 21 residues.

There are a few counts of this clonotype. The chain combines TRBV29-1 with TRBJ2-2; possibly TRBD1 or TRBD2 for D (5 bases each). Germline V gene data show CDR1 as SQVTM and CDR2 as ANQGSEA. Trimming cost V 7 bases and J 5 bases, with 20 bases left between them. The CDR3 extends over 15 amino acids. The DNA for the CDR3 is TGCAGCGCTATTAATAGGGGAGTCGGTACCGGGGAGCTGTTTTTT. Its translation is CSAINRGVGTGELFF.

The chain joins TRBV20-1 to TRBJ2-1, with D perhaps matching TRBD1 (5 bases). The CDR3 is 15 residues long. Trimming removed 0 bases from V and 6 bases from J, with 15 bases in between. Per the germline V gene, CDR1 is DFQATT and CDR2 is SNEGSKA (reference sequence). The CDR3 here is CSARDPQGSGNEQFF. DNA of the CDR3: TGCAGTGCTAGAGATCCCCAGGGTTCGGGCAATGAGCAGTTCTTC.

This clonotype was observed a handful of times. V is TRBV12-3 or TRBV12-4 and J is TRBJ2-3, with 7 positions matching TRBD1. CDR3 length: 17 amino acids. V shed 6 bases and J 2 bases; nucleotides not matched to a gene: 14. The CDR3 is CASSSATTGRYTDTQYF. Written as DNA, the CDR3 is TGTGCCAGCAGCAGCGCTACGACAGGGCGATACACAGATACGCAGTATTTT.

The V call is TRBV3-1, the J call TRBJ1-1, with 8 bases matching TRBD1. Germline assignment: CDR1 LGHDT and CDR2 YNNKEL (reference sequence). J lost 2 bases, V lost 3 bases, and 5 bases had no gene match. The CDR3 is made up of 15 amino acids. CDR3 nucleotide sequence: TGTGCCAGCAGCCAGGTCGGGACAGGCAACACTGAAGCTTTCTTT. It encodes CASSQVGTGNTEAFF.

The table lists this clonotype with many counts. Here the CDR3 DNA reads TGTGCCAGCAGTACCCGTCGAGAGACCCAGTACTTC. It is translated as CASSTRRETQYF. This chain joins TRBV28 and TRBJ2-5; D not resolved. Germline V gene lookup returns CDR1 MDHEN and CDR2 SYDVKM. This CDR3 spans 12 amino acids. V gave up 5 bases and J gave up 4 bases, with 8 bases separating them. The full variable domain, completed using reference TRBV28 and TRBJ2-5, is DVKVTQSSRYLVKRTGEKVFLECVQDMDHENMFWYRQDPGLGLRLIYFSYDVKMKEKGDIPEGYSVSREKKERFSLILESASTNQTSMYLCASSTRRETQYFGPGTRLLVL.

The chain uses TRBV4-1 and TRBJ2-1, with unresolved D. CDR1 is MGHRA and CDR2 is YSYEKL in the germline V gene. V shed 3 bases and J shed 4 bases, with 10 bases lying between them. CDR3 length: 14 amino acids. The CDR3 DNA reads TGCGCCAGCAGCCATCAGACGGTGTACAATGAGCAGTTCTTC. Protein product: CASSHQTVYNEQFF.

This clonotype has more than one count but fewer than ten. The chain couples TRBV4-2 to TRBJ2-1; 7 bases are shared with TRBD2. The germline CDR1 and CDR2 sequences are LGHNA and YNFKEQ. The V gene end was trimmed by 7 bases and the J gene end by 5 bases; junction bases not matched to a gene: 11. The CDR3 runs 15 residues. CDR3 protein: CASTPSVGTNNEQFF. In DNA, the CDR3 is TGTGCCAGCACCCCCTCGGTCGGGACTAACAATGAGCAGTTCTTC.

This clonotype was seen at least ten times. V and J are TRBV5-6 and TRBJ2-5; TRBD2 matches 11 bases. The CDR3 runs to 15 residues. Germline CDR1 and CDR2: SGHDT and YYEEEE. V dropped 1 base and J dropped 1; count of bases not matched to a gene: 0. In DNA, the CDR3 is TGTGCCAGCAGCTTGACTAGCGGGGGCCAAGAGACCCAGTACTTC. Translation gives CASSLTSGGQETQYF.